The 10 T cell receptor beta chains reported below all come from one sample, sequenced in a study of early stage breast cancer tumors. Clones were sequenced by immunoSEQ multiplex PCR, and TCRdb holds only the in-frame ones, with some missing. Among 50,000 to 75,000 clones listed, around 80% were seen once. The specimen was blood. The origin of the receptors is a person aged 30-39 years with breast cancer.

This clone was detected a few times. Here the CDR3 reads CATSNPGGGQTQYF. The DNA for the CDR3 is TGTGCCACCAGCAATCCAGGGGGCGGGCAGACCCAGTACTTC. The chain has TRBV15 and TRBJ2-5, with 8 bases lining up with TRBD1. The CDR3 covers 14 residues. The V gene end was trimmed by 4 bases and the J gene end by 6 bases; junction bases not matched to a gene: 7. The germline gives CDR1 LNHNV, CDR2 YYDKDF (reference sequence).

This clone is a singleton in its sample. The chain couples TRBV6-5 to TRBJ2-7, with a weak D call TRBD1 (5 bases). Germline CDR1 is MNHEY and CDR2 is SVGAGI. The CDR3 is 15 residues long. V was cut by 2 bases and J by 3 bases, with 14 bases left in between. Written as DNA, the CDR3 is TGTGCCAGCAGTTACAGCAGGGTAGGCTTCTACGAGCAGTACTTC. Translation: CASSYSRVGFYEQYF.

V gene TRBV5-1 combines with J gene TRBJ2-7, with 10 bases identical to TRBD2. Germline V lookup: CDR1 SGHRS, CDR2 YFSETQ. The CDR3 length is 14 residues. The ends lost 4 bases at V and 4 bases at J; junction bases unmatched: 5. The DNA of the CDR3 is TGCGCCAGCAGCGGGACTAGCGAACTGTACGAGCAGTACTTC. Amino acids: CASSGTSELYEQYF.

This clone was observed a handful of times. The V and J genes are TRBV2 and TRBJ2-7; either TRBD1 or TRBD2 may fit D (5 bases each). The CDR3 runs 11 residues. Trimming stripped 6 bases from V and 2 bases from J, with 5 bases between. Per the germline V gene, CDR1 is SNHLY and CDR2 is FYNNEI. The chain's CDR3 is CASRGAYEQYF. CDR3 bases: TGTGCCAGCAGGGGGGCCTACGAGCAGTACTTC.

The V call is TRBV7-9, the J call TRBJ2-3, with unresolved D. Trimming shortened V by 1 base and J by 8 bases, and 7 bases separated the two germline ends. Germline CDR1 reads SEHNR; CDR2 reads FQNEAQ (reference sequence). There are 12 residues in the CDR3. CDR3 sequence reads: CASSLEGGTQYF. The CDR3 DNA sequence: TGTGCCAGCAGCTTAGAAGGTGGTACGCAGTATTTT.

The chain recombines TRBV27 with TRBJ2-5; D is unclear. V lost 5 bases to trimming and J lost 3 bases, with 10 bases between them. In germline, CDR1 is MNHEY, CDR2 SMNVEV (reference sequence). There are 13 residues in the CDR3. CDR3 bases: TGTGCCAGCAGTCTGCAGAATGAAGAGACCCAGTACTTC. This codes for CASSLQNEETQYF.

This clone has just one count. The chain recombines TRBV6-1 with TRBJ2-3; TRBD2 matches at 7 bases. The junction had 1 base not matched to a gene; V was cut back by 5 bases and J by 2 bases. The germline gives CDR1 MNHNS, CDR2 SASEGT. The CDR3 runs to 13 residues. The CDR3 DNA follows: TGTGCCAGCAGTCTAGCGGACACAGATACGCAGTATTTT. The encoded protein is CASSLADTDTQYF.

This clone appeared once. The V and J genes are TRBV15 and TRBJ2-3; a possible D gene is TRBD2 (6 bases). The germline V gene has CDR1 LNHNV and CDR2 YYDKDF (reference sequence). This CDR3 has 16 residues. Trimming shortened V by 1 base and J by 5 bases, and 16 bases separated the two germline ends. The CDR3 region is CATSRVGGRMGDTQYF. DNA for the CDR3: TGTGCCACCAGCAGAGTGGGGGGACGTATGGGAGATACGCAGTATTTT.

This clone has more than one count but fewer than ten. CDR3 DNA sequence: TGCGCCAGCAGCCAAGGTGCGGGGGATTACAATGAGCAGTTCTTC. Encoded protein: CASSQGAGDYNEQFF. V is TRBV4-1 and J is TRBJ2-1, with 7 bases aligning to TRBD2. Trimming at V came to 1 base and at J to 4 bases, leaving 4 bases not matched to a gene. Germline V gene lookup returns CDR1 MGHRA and CDR2 YSYEKL. This CDR3 contains 15 residues.

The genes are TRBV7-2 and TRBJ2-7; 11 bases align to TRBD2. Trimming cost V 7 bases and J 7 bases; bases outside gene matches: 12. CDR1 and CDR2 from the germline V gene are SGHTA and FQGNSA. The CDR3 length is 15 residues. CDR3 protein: CASTRELAGVGEQYF. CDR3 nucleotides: TGTGCCAGCACCCGCGAACTAGCGGGAGTGGGTGAGCAGTACTTC.